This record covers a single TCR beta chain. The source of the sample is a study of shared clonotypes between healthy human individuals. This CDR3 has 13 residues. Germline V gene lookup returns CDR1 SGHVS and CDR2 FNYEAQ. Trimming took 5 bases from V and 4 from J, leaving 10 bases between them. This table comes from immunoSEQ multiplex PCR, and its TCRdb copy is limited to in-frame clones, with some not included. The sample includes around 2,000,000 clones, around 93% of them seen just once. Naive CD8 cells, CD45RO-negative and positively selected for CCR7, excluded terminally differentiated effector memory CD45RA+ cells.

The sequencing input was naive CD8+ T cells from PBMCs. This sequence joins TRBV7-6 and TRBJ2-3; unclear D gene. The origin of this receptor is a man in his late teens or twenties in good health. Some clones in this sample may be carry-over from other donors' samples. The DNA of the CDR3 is TGTGCCAGCAGCACCGGGCTGGCAGATACGCAGTATTTT. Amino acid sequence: CASSTGLADTQYF.